A single sample gave rise to the 4 T cell receptor beta chains below, sequenced in a study of blood T cell repertoires in COVID-19. Only in-frame clones appear in the TCRdb table, and some are missing; sequencing was by immunoSEQ multiplex PCR. The sample yields around 160,000 clones, around 80% seen once. What was sequenced was peripheral blood. The source is a human donor with acute or convalescent COVID-19. The donor label of this sample is uncertain.

The chain has TRBV4-3 and TRBJ2-3, with 11 bases aligning to TRBD2. Losses at the gene ends were 2 bases for V and 6 bases for J; bases not matched to a gene: 4. Germline V gene sequence: CDR1 LGHNA, CDR2 YSLEER. CDR3 size: 15 residues. For the CDR3, the DNA is TGCGCCAGCAGCCAAATAGCGGGGGGGCGGGATACGCAGTATTTT. Amino acids: CASSQIAGGRDTQYF.

V and J are TRBV27 and TRBJ1-2; TRBD1 matches 9 bases. V lost 6 bases to trimming and J lost 4 bases; unmatched junction nucleotides: 3. CDR1 MNHEY and CDR2 SMNVEV come from the germline V gene (reference sequence). This CDR3 spans 13 amino acids. The CDR3 coding sequence is TGTGCCAGCAGACGGACAGGGGCCTATGGCTACACCTTC. It is translated as CASRRTGAYGYTF.

This chain connects TRBV5-1 to TRBJ1-5; possible D gene TRBD1, 6 bases. This CDR3 is built from 15 residues. The V gene's germline CDR1 is SGHRS and CDR2 YFSETQ. The V end was cut by 0 bases, the J end by 2 bases, with 9 bases between. The CDR3 loop reads CASSLDPGGNQPQHF. DNA of the CDR3: TGCGCCAGCAGCTTGGACCCAGGGGGCAATCAGCCCCAGCATTTT.

The chain is built from TRBV13 and TRBJ1-6; weak D call: TRBD1 (5 bases). The CDR3 spans 17 residues. CDR1 and CDR2 (germline): PRHDT, FYEKMQ (reference sequence). Trimming removed 2 bases from V and 0 bases from J, with 11 bases in between. Here the CDR3 DNA reads TGTGCCAGCAGCTTAAGGCAGGGAGGCTCCTATAATTCACCCCTCCACTTT. This codes for CASSLRQGGSYNSPLHF.